This T cell receptor (beta chain) was obtained from a study of T cell responses to AZD1222 COVID-19 vaccine (dated by TCRdb to the early 2020s). Regarding the research as a whole: A total of 233 trial participants underwent TCR sequencing, of whom more than 200 had received two doses of AZD1222 and 26 had received two doses of the MenACWY control vaccine. Trial participants were enrolled by age into subgroups of 18-55, 56-69 and 70-plus years, and about 150, 27 and 61 TCR-sequenced participants, respectively, were included in these subgroups. Study-wide findings and limitations: The 56-69-year group was small, and its depth increase did not reach significance, likely because of low power. Reportedly, almost half of the unique spike-specific TCRs recognized epitopes lying outside the regions that are mutated in the B.1.351 and B.1.1.7 variants. No day 14 peak-response samples were available, so repertoires were characterized only after the peak T cell response. CD4 TCRs associated with the vaccine covered the entire spike protein, and the dominant responses were in regions 160-218 and 743-854. Spike-specific TCR breadth and depth rose significantly after two AZD1222 doses compared with day 0 and with MenACWY recipients. Only a handful of AZD1222 recipients were SARS-CoV-2 seropositive at baseline, limiting conclusions about previously exposed vaccinees. Most participants were white British and females outnumbered males, and the authors suggested that clonal diversity may have been underestimated.

The CDR3 regions of human TCRbeta chains were analyzed by immunosequencing. The authors processed their data as follows. Repertoire TCRs were matched against a reference library of SARS-CoV-2-specific TCRs generated with the MIRA antigen-specificity platform. Breadth meant the fraction of unique TCRs that were SARS-CoV-2-associated, whereas depth meant the fraction of total T cells that were SARS-CoV-2-associated. Each spike-specific TCR was assigned to its reactive spike region and to a CD4 or CD8 class using the MIRA data. Log10-transformed breadth and depth values were compared by one-way ANOVA with Sidak's multiple comparisons tests. In its TCRdb copy, this immuneACCESS table keeps in-frame sequences only and misses some clones. Where compared with another copy, unresolved V genes explain less than half of these, and the others have no known cause. D and trimming come from the DNA, and the V and J calls and clone size come from that table. The sample table lists roughly 120,000 clones, approximately 86% of them with a count of one. Clones ranked in the top ten supply roughly 3.1% of the sample.

About this clone: Its antigen remains undetermined. Base qualities are not provided; no much larger clone lies one nucleotide away.

In light of the paper, this sample's time point label describes: about 28 days (+/-7) after the second vaccine dose. Because spike-specific TCR depth and breadth did not differ between the two schedules, AZD1222 recipients who got a second dose at roughly 4 weeks were pooled with those who got a second dose at roughly 12 weeks. Vaccinee samples were obtained from the UK trials COV001 and COV002, which included a single-blind randomized controlled phase 2/3 trial of AZD1222 (ChAdOx1 nCoV-19) in healthy adults. For TCRbeta chain sequencing, PBMC samples were collected from trial participants at day 0 and at day 28 after the second dose. Per the germline V gene, MNHEY is the CDR1 and SVGAGI is the CDR2. V is shortened by 6 bases, J by 4 bases, and the region joining them spans 16 bases. Counted from cysteine to phenylalanine, this CDR3 has 15 amino acids. Only CDR3 DNA remains: 45 bases, in frame from the first base.

The sample in question was peripheral blood, obtained 28 days after the second AZD1222 dose. This clonotype originated in an adult who received the AZD1222 COVID-19 vaccine. The sequence is built from TRBV6-5 and TRBJ1-3; the D segment cannot be called with confidence. The CDR3 protein is CASRRAVGSGNTIYF. In nucleotides, the sequence is TGTGCCAGCAGACGGGCTGTCGGGTCCGGAAACACCATATATTTT.